The clone carrying this TCR beta chain was recorded at least ten times. Its antigen is undetermined. Trimming removed 2 bases from V and 7 bases from J; junction bases left unmatched: 8. Germline-derived CDR1 and CDR2 are LGHDT and YNNKEL (reference sequence). The CDR3 runs to 15 residues. Time point in this sample: newly diagnosed GD, antithyroid drugs for less than 3 months. PBMC RNA was the source of the TCR library. The data are from a study of regulatory T cells in long-lasting Graves disease. Overall study results and limits: Persistent disease favored TRBV28, TRBJ1-2 and TRBJ2-5.

Both iRepertoire HTBI primers and Arm-PCR of CDR3 regions were used to build the TCR beta libraries. MiXCR, run by TCRdb on the multiplex PCR reads, gives a single entry per CDR3 protein. The table records about 530,000 distinct CDR3 sequences, around 16% of them present only once. This same sample was also taken into another study, of T cells in Graves' hyperthyroidism and ophthalmopathy. That study adds: In the first-round RT-PCR of the TCR CDR3, the HTBI primer set was used. Most thyroid clonotypes with frequency above 0.001 were detected in blood.

Sequences were derived from peripheral blood mononuclear cells (PBMCs), sampled at new diagnosis, from a patient treated with antithyroid drugs. This chain uses TRBV3-1 with TRBJ1-2; 9 bases fit TRBD1. The clonotype originates from a middle-aged woman with Graves disease. The CDR3 reads CASSQLGQGSGGYTF. CDR3 in DNA: TGTGCCAGCAGCCAATTAGGACAGGGGTCGGGTGGCTACACCTTC.